A selection of T cell receptor beta chains follows, all from one sample in a study of blood T cell repertoires in COVID-19. TCRdb's copy holds only in-frame clones and misses some; the assay was immunoSEQ multiplex PCR. The sample holds approximately 97,000 clones, roughly 87% seen once. Sequencing used peripheral blood. The receptors here all came from a man in his fifties with active COVID-19. Both conserved end residues are part of each CDR3. The D gene is left open where the match is weak. Clone size appears in some rows only: once, few, many, or a class for an expanded clone.

few	TRBJ2-1	TRBV19	.	CASNLGISSDEQFF	TGTGCCAGTAACCTAGGTATTAGTTCGGATGAGCAGTTCTTC
few	TRBJ1-4	TRBV19	.	CASSLTVLNEKLFF	TGTGCCAGTAGTCTGACAGTACTTAATGAAAAACTGTTTTTT
.	TRBJ2-3	TRBV9	TRBD2	CASSVGRGGTDTQYF	TGTGCCAGCAGCGTAGGGCGGGGGGGCACAGATACGCAGTATTTT
.	TRBJ1-5	TRBV3-1/TRBV3-2	.	CASSEGHDSNQPQHF	TGTGCCAGCAGCGAGGGACACGATAGCAATCAGCCCCAGCATTTT
.	TRBJ1-1	TRBV5-1	.	CASSSERGRTEAFF	TGCGCCAGCAGCTCCGAGCGGGGAAGGACTGAAGCTTTCTTT
.	TRBJ1-1	TRBV4-1	.	CASSHAGAQAFF	TGCGCCAGCAGCCATGCGGGTGCCCAAGCTTTCTTT
.	TRBJ1-1	TRBV6-1	TRBD1	CASSERQGSEAFF	TGTGCCAGCAGTGAAAGACAGGGGTCTGAAGCTTTCTTT
.	TRBJ2-2	TRBV4-3	.	CASSQDVAGELFF	TGCGCCAGCAGCCAAGACGTTGCCGGGGAGCTGTTTTTT
.	TRBJ1-1	TRBV3-1/TRBV3-2	TRBD1	CASSQLRQGERIGTEAFF	TGTGCCAGCAGCCAACTAAGACAGGGTGAGAGGATAGGCACTGAAGCTTTCTTT
.	TRBJ2-4	TRBV18	.	CASSPGASKNIQYF	TGTGCCAGCTCACCTGGGGCCTCCAAAAACATTCAGTACTTC
.	TRBJ1-6	TRBV19	.	CASKPGTRNSPLHF	TGTGCCAGTAAACCCGGGACAAGGAATTCACCCCTCCACTTT
.	TRBJ2-3	TRBV12-3/TRBV12-4	.	CASSWGRGDTQYF	TGTGCCAGCAGCTGGGGCCGTGGGGATACGCAGTATTTT
.	TRBJ1-1	TRBV19	.	CASSPLTDSPGAFF	TGTGCCAGTAGTCCACTGACGGACAGCCCTGGGGCTTTCTTT
.	TRBJ1-5	TRBV5-4	TRBD1	CASSQGQGLSNQPQHF	TGTGCCAGCAGCCAGGGACAGGGGCTATCCAATCAGCCCCAGCATTTT
.	TRBJ1-1	TRBV7-9	.	CASSLRSTEAFF	TGTGCCAGCAGCCTGAGGAGCACTGAAGCTTTCTTT
.	TRBJ2-4	TRBV4-3	.	CASSREVNLAKNIQYF	TGCGCCAGCAGCCGGGAGGTAAACCTAGCCAAAAACATTCAGTACTTC
.	TRBJ1-6	TRBV11-2	.	CASSPGDSPLHF	TGTGCCAGCAGCCCAGGGGATTCACCCCTCCACTTT
.	TRBJ2-2	TRBV4-1	.	CASSQDPRDGELFF	TGCGCCAGCAGCCAAGATCCCAGGGACGGGGAGCTGTTTTTT
once	TRBJ2-7	TRBV4-1	.	CASSAGPGYEQYF	TGCGCCAGCAGCGCTGGGCCCGGATACGAGCAGTACTTC
.	TRBJ2-1	TRBV9	TRBD2	CASSVVGGLRGAINEQFF	TGTGCCAGCAGCGTAGTAGGTGGGTTGCGGGGGGCCATCAATGAGCAGTTCTTC
.	TRBJ2-7	TRBV12-3/TRBV12-4	.	CASTKSPSYEQYF	TGTGCCAGCACCAAATCCCCATCCTACGAGCAGTACTTC
.	TRBJ2-5	TRBV24-1	.	CATSEVGQETQYF	TGTGCCACCAGTGAGGTCGGCCAAGAGACCCAGTACTTC
.	TRBJ2-3	TRBV15	TRBD2	CATSRKGTSGGTDTQYF	TGTGCCACCAGCAGAAAGGGAACTAGCGGGGGCACAGATACGCAGTATTTT
few	TRBJ2-1	TRBV2	TRBD2	CASSGYSGAYNEQFF	TGTGCCAGCAGTGGGTATAGCGGGGCCTACAATGAGCAGTTCTTC
.	TRBJ2-2	TRBV19	.	CATAGQLNTGELFF	TGTGCCACGGCGGGGCAGTTAAACACCGGGGAGCTGTTTTTT
.	TRBJ2-3	TRBV29-1	TRBD2	CSVERGGTDTQYF	TGCAGCGTGGAGCGGGGGGGCACAGATACGCAGTATTTT
.	TRBJ2-7	TRBV5-5	.	CASSLVGDSYEQYF	TGTGCCAGCAGCTTGGTCGGGGACTCCTACGAGCAGTACTTC
.	TRBJ1-2	TRBV10-3	.	CAINPAGGVLGYTF	TGTGCCATCAATCCGGCGGGAGGGGTACTTGGCTACACCTTC
.	TRBJ2-3	TRBV4-1	.	CASSPAPLSTDTQYF	TGCGCCAGCAGCCCAGCGCCCCTGAGCACAGATACGCAGTATTTT
.	TRBJ2-3	TRBV18	.	CASSPTGTDTQYF	TGTGCCAGCTCACCGACAGGCACAGATACGCAGTATTTT
.	TRBJ1-2	TRBV11-2	.	CASSQAQRGVDYGYTF	TGTGCCAGCAGCCAGGCACAACGGGGGGTCGACTATGGCTACACCTTC
.	TRBJ2-4	TRBV27	TRBD1	CASSVRDRIAKNIQYF	TGTGCCAGCAGTGTACGGGACAGAATAGCCAAAAACATTCAGTACTTC
.	TRBJ2-5	TRBV7-6	.	CASSSPDSETQYF	TGTGCCAGCAGCTCCCCGGACTCGGAGACCCAGTACTTC
.	TRBJ2-3	TRBV14	.	CASSHGGAPGTQYF	TGTGCCAGCAGCCATGGCGGGGCCCCGGGTACGCAGTATTTT
.	TRBJ1-4	TRBV4-1	TRBD1	CASSRTGRTNEKLFF	TGCGCCAGCAGCCGGACAGGTCGGACTAATGAAAAACTGTTTTTT
.	TRBJ1-4	TRBV2	.	CASGRATNEKLFF	TGTGCCAGCGGCCGTGCAACTAATGAAAAACTGTTTTTT